These 13 T cell receptor beta chains were all obtained from the same sample, sequenced in a study of a mutant IDH1 vaccine in newly diagnosed glioma. What these receptors recognize is not known. The data were produced by immunoSEQ multiplex PCR, yet TCRdb's version contains in-frame clones alone and is incomplete. The table records some 80,000 clones, 75% to 90% of them present only once. Time point indicated: week 23, last vaccination. Mutant IDH1 20-mer peptide, at 300 ug, made up each vaccine dose, with topical imiquimod. The sample in question was PBMCs, obtained from a glioma patient whose treatment included an IDH1 peptide vaccine. Receptors originate from a woman aged 45 to 65 with glioma.

This chain connects TRBV7-3 to TRBJ2-2; D remains ambiguous. The germline V gene encodes CDR1 SGHTA and CDR2 FQGTGA. The CDR3 loop spans 13 amino acids. Trimming removed 5 bases from V and 5 bases from J, with 9 bases in between. CDR3 sequence (DNA): TGTGCCAGCAGCCCCGAATGGACCGGGGAGCTGTTTTTT. It codes for CASSPEWTGELFF.

The chain is built from TRBV2 and TRBJ2-1; D possibly corresponds to TRBD2 (5 bases). V was cut by 7 bases and J by 6 bases, with 16 bases left in between. The CDR3 consists of 14 residues. From germline, CDR1 is SNHLY and CDR2 FYNNEI. The CDR3 reads CASTRTYLSNEQFF. The DNA of the CDR3 is TGTGCCAGCACCAGGACTTATCTCAGCAATGAGCAGTTCTTC.

The J gene is TRBJ2-2, the V gene TRBV5-1, with 7 bases aligning to TRBD2. The CDR3 sequence is 16 residues long. The V gene end was trimmed by 0 bases and the J gene end by 5 bases; junction bases not matched to a gene: 7. The germline V gene has CDR1 SGHRS and CDR2 YFSETQ. This CDR3 reads CASSLGGGRRTGELFF. In DNA form, the CDR3 reads TGCGCCAGCAGCTTGGGAGGCGGGAGACGGACCGGGGAGCTGTTTTTT.

The rearrangement links TRBV29-1 to TRBJ2-7; the D gene is possibly TRBD1 (6 bases). The CDR3 consists of 14 residues. CDR1 SQVTM and CDR2 ANQGSEA come from the germline V gene. Deletions cut 3 bases from V and 3 bases from J, with 15 bases between. The CDR3 spells CSVETGHSHYEQYF. DNA for the CDR3: TGCAGCGTTGAGACAGGACATTCTCACTACGAGCAGTACTTC.

V is TRBV18 and J is TRBJ2-7; 8 nucleotides match TRBD2. Trimming cost V 6 bases and J 2 bases; bases outside gene matches: 9. The CDR3 consists of 15 residues. Germline CDR1 reads KGHSH; CDR2 reads LQKENI. The CDR3 region has the DNA TGTGCCAGCTCCCTTGGACTAGCTTCCACCTACGAGCAGTACTTC. It codes for CASSLGLASTYEQYF.

This clone has a single count. The genes are TRBV7-3 and TRBJ2-5; the D gene is possibly TRBD2 (6 bases). The CDR3 has 16 residues. The germline CDR1 and CDR2 sequences are SGHTA and FQGTGA. V lost 4 bases, J lost 0 bases, and 15 bases lay in between. The CDR3 bases are TGTGCCAGCAGCTCCCGAGGGGTAGCGGACCAAGAGACCCAGTACTTC. Translated: CASSSRGVADQETQYF.

This clone was picked up one time. The CDR3 loop is CASSLVSDEAFF. CDR3 in DNA: TGTGCCAGCAGCTTAGTATCTGACGAAGCTTTCTTT. The chain joins TRBV7-9 to TRBJ1-1; D gene ambiguous. Germline CDR1 SEHNR, CDR2 FQNEAQ (reference sequence). The V gene lost 1 base and the J gene lost 8 bases, with 8 bases spanning the gap. This CDR3 is 12 amino acids long.

The CDR3 nucleotides read TGCGCCAGCGGCCAAGGATTAGCATCCTACGAGCAGTACTTC. Its translation: CASGQGLASYEQYF. This chain uses TRBV5-1 with TRBJ2-7; no firm D call. Germline CDR1 SGHRS, CDR2 YFSETQ. The CDR3 covers 14 residues. V was pared by 7 bases and J by 1 base, with 15 bases between.

The chain recombines TRBV5-1 with TRBJ1-1; D is uncertain. Trimming took off 1 base at V and 4 bases at J, with 11 bases between the two ends. Per the germline V gene, CDR1 is SGHRS and CDR2 is YFSETQ. The CDR3 consists of 14 residues. This chain's CDR3 is CASSLSPGSTEAFF. The CDR3 DNA reads TGCGCCAGCAGCTTGTCCCCGGGAAGCACTGAAGCTTTCTTT.

The chain couples TRBV29-1 to TRBJ1-5, with 7 bases matching TRBD1. This CDR3 spans 13 amino acids. CDR1 is SQVTM, CDR2 ANQGSEA, per germline. V was pared by 6 bases and J by 4 bases, with 6 bases of the junction left unmatched. The CDR3 sequence: CSVSGTVNQPQHF. CDR3 in DNA: TGCAGCGTGTCCGGGACAGTTAATCAGCCCCAGCATTTT.

This chain joins TRBV28 and TRBJ2-3, with TRBD2 matching 10 bases. From germline, CDR1 is MDHEN and CDR2 SYDVKM. This CDR3 comprises 16 residues. The trim removed 7 bases at V and 0 bases at J, leaving 7 bases unmatched. The CDR3 bases are TGTGCCAGCATTCCGGGACTAGCGAGGAGCACAGATACGCAGTATTTT. This gives the protein CASIPGLARSTDTQYF.

This rearrangement joins TRBV2 to TRBJ1-1, with TRBD1 matching over 8 bases. Germline loops: CDR1 SNHLY, CDR2 FYNNEI. Trimming cost V 7 bases and J 5 bases; bases outside gene matches: 9. This CDR3 has 14 amino acids. The DNA of the CDR3 is TGTGCCAGCATTCCGGACAGGGCGGGGACTGAAGCTTTCTTT. Translated: CASIPDRAGTEAFF. Variable domain in full (rest from reference TRBV2 and TRBJ1-1): EPEVTQTPSHQVTQMGQEVILRCVPISNHLYFYWYRQILGQKVEFLVSFYNNEISEKSEIFDDQFSVERPDGSNFTLKIRSTKLEDSAMYFCASIPDRAGTEAFFGQGTRLTVV.

Only a few counts were recorded for this clone. The chain recombines TRBV9 with TRBJ1-1; TRBD1 matches 7 bases. With V trimmed by 2 bases and J by 2 bases, 3 bases remained unmatched. CDR3 size: 14 residues. Germline loops: CDR1 SGDLS, CDR2 YYNGEE. DNA for the CDR3: TGTGCCAGCAGCGTGAGGGACAGCAACACTGAAGCTTTCTTT. It encodes CASSVRDSNTEAFF.